This TCR beta chain was sequenced for a study of blood T cell repertoires in COVID-19. The CDR3 has 14 residues. J was trimmed by 7 bases and V by 7 bases; bases with no gene match: 9. Germline assignment: CDR1 KGHDR and CDR2 SFDVKD. TCRdb's table, derived via immunoSEQ multiplex PCR, lists solely in-frame clones and lacks some. The table shows 100,000 to 150,000 clones, with 80% to 95% occurring only once. The TCR comes from a man aged 50 to 60 with COVID-19, enrolled during active disease. The material sequenced was peripheral blood. The rearrangement uses TRBV24-1 and TRBJ2-7; 10 nucleotides match TRBD2. The DNA for the CDR3 is TGTGCCACCAGGCCTCTAGCGGGAGTTCGTGAGCAGTACTTC. Translated, it gives CATRPLAGVREQYF.